This TCR beta chain derives from a study of blood T cell repertoires in COVID-19. The overall study: T cells, B-cell-depleted T cells, or PBMCs provided the cDNA or gDNA that served as material.

Those who participated ranged in age from roughly 18 to 100 years and resided in under 25 US areas. Before being deemed recovered, Cohort 3 donors had two negative PCRs, clearance, or symptom resolution. Per the original data handling: It was from reference gene primer amplification that nucleated cell counts were estimated. Using immunoSEQ multiplex PCR, the repertoire was profiled, and TCRdb retains in-frame clones only, with some absent. The V and J calls and clone size come from that table; D and trimming were worked out from the DNA. This sample has about 270,000 clones, with over 75% found just once. The V and J ends lost 3 bases and 0 bases, in that order; junction bases with no gene match: 0. The CDR3 is made up of 15 amino acids. Germline loops: CDR1 SNHLY, CDR2 FYNNEI.

The sequenced material came from PBMCs or T cells enriched from blood (not recorded which). The receptor was isolated from a woman in her twenties or thirties who had recovered from COVID-19. The chain recombines TRBV2 with TRBJ2-4; 9 nucleotides match TRBD1. CDR3 sequence reads: CASSEDRGAKNIQYF. Written as DNA, the CDR3 is TGTGCCAGCAGTGAGGACAGGGGAGCCAAAAACATTCAGTACTTC. The complete variable domain, with remaining parts taken from reference TRBV2 and TRBJ2-4, reads EPEVTQTPSHQVTQMGQEVILRCVPISNHLYFYWYRQILGQKVEFLVSFYNNEISEKSEIFDDQFSVERPDGSNFTLKIRSTKLEDSAMYFCASSEDRGAKNIQYFGAGTRLSVL.